Listed below are T cell receptor beta chains from one sample, sequenced in a study of tumor and adjacent non-tumor tissue in lung cancer. TCRdb re-analysed the multiplex PCR reads in MiXCR, keeping a single row per CDR3 protein. Among tens of thousands of distinct CDR3 sequences, approximately 65% were seen once, and the ten largest hold around 20%. Sequenced: lung tumor tissue. The source of these receptors is a man in his sixties with non-small cell lung cancer. Each CDR3 is given with its conserved first and last residue. Fields, in order: CDR3 protein, CDR3 DNA, V gene, clone size, J gene, D gene. The D gene is left open where the match is weak. The size entry is marked missing in some rows and otherwise reads once, few, many or a size class.

CDR3aa: CSAGVSFYEQYF
CDR3nt: TGCAGTGCTGGGGTGAGTTTCTACGAGCAGTACTTC
v_gene: TRBV20-1
abundance: -
j_gene: TRBJ2-7
d_gene: -

CDR3aa: CPSSRESSYEQYF
CDR3nt: TGTCCCAGCAGCCGGGAGAGCTCCTACGAGCAGTACTTC
v_gene: TRBV6-1
abundance: -
j_gene: TRBJ2-7
d_gene: -

CDR3aa: CASSDSSRYEQYF
CDR3nt: TGTGCCAGCAGCGACAGTAGCCGCTACGAGCAGTACTTC
v_gene: TRBV12-3/TRBV12-4
abundance: many
j_gene: TRBJ2-7
d_gene: -

CDR3aa: CDSSLEGAGVRIDTQYF
CDR3nt: TGTGACAGCAGCCTGGAGGGAGCGGGAGTGAGGATAGATACGCAGTATTTT
v_gene: TRBV11-3
abundance: -
j_gene: TRBJ2-3
d_gene: TRBD2

CDR3aa: CASSRSAGDYNEQFF
CDR3nt: TGCGCCAGCAGCCGATCGGCGGGAGACTACAATGAGCAGTTCTTC
v_gene: TRBV5-1
abundance: many
j_gene: TRBJ2-1
d_gene: TRBD2

CDR3aa: CASSGGVDRFYEQYF
CDR3nt: TGTGCCAGCAGTGGGGGTGTGGACAGGTTCTACGAGCAGTACTTC
v_gene: TRBV28
abundance: few
j_gene: TRBJ2-7
d_gene: TRBD1

CDR3aa: CASSLMGKGLSWTGYTF
CDR3nt: TGTGCCAGCAGCTTAATGGGGAAGGGTCTATCGTGGACTGGCTACACCTTC
v_gene: TRBV5-6
abundance: many
j_gene: TRBJ1-2
d_gene: -

CDR3aa: CASNVADYSEQFF
CDR3nt: TGTGCCAGCAATGTGGCTGACTACAGTGAGCAGTTCTTC
v_gene: TRBV6-1
abundance: -
j_gene: TRBJ2-1
d_gene: -

CDR3aa: CSVARDSWSEQFF
CDR3nt: TGCAGCGTCGCTCGGGACAGCTGGAGTGAGCAGTTCTTC
v_gene: TRBV29-1
abundance: many
j_gene: TRBJ2-1
d_gene: TRBD1

CDR3aa: CASSQDGSSSSYEQYF
CDR3nt: TGTGCCAGCAGCCAAGATGGCTCTTCCAGCTCCTACGAGCAGTACTTC
v_gene: TRBV4-2
abundance: many
j_gene: TRBJ2-7
d_gene: -

CDR3aa: CASKEQGAYEQYF
CDR3nt: TGTGCCAGCAAGGAACAGGGGGCCTACGAGCAATACTTC
v_gene: TRBV6-1
abundance: -
j_gene: TRBJ2-7
d_gene: TRBD1

CDR3aa: CVSSGGQGEEIQYF
CDR3nt: TGTGTCAGCAGTGGGGGACAGGGAGAGGAGATCCAGTACTTC
v_gene: TRBV6-1
abundance: -
j_gene: TRBJ2-5
d_gene: TRBD1

CDR3aa: CPSSQAPTGGYEQYF
CDR3nt: TGCCCCAGCAGCCAAGCTCCGACAGGGGGCTACGAGCAGTACTTC
v_gene: TRBV4-1
abundance: once
j_gene: TRBJ2-7
d_gene: TRBD1

CDR3aa: CAISLEGGLAGDNEQFF
CDR3nt: TGTGCCATCAGTTTAGAAGGCGGACTAGCGGGCGACAACGAGCAGTTCTTC
v_gene: TRBV11-3
abundance: -
j_gene: TRBJ2-1
d_gene: TRBD2

CDR3aa: CASSTQGRDTDTQYF
CDR3nt: TGTGCCAGCAGCACCCAGGGCAGAGACACAGATACGCAGTATTTT
v_gene: TRBV4-2
abundance: once
j_gene: TRBJ2-3
d_gene: -